The 15 T cell receptor beta chains listed next were all sequenced from one sample in a study of T cell responses to AZD1222 COVID-19 vaccine. This table comes from immunoSEQ multiplex PCR, and its TCRdb copy is limited to in-frame clones, with some not included. The sample consists of approximately 89,000 clones, around 84% of them appearing once. The material was peripheral blood, obtained 28 days after the second AZD1222 dose. The receptors were gathered from an adult who received the AZD1222 COVID-19 vaccine.

The chain recombines TRBV15 with TRBJ2-3; 9 bases align to TRBD2. V was pared by 3 bases and J by 8 bases, with 12 bases of the junction left unmatched. The CDR3 contains 16 residues. Germline V lookup: CDR1 LNHNV, CDR2 YYDKDF (reference sequence). The CDR3 nucleotides are TGTGCCACCAGCAGCTTTTCCGGGACTAGCCTTAGTACGCAGTATTTT. As protein: CATSSFSGTSLSTQYF.

CDR3 sequence: CSASDEQGAQSYEQYF. In nucleotides, the CDR3 is TGCAGTGCTAGTGATGAACAGGGGGCCCAGTCCTACGAGCAGTACTTC. This chain links TRBV20-1 with TRBJ2-7; 9 nucleotides match TRBD1. The germline CDR1 and CDR2 sequences are DFQATT and SNEGSKA (reference sequence). V gave up 3 bases and J gave up 1 base; unmatched junction bases: 10. There are 16 residues in the CDR3.

The V call is TRBV5-1, the J call TRBJ1-1, with D possibly TRBD1 on 6 matching bases. This CDR3 region has 15 residues. V gave up 0 bases and J gave up 5 bases, with 14 bases separating them. The germline gives CDR1 SGHRS, CDR2 YFSETQ. CDR3 residues: CASSLAEGGPTEAFF. The CDR3 coding sequence is TGCGCCAGCAGCTTGGCCGAGGGGGGACCGACTGAAGCTTTCTTT.

The J gene is TRBJ1-1, the V gene TRBV5-1; 7 bases are shared with TRBD1. Looked up from germline, CDR1 is SGHRS and CDR2 is YFSETQ. The length of the CDR3 is 14 residues. V dropped 0 bases and J dropped 5; count of bases not matched to a gene: 4. CDR3 sequence (DNA): TGCGCCAGCAGCTTGGGACAGGGTGTTACTGAAGCTTTCTTT. Protein product: CASSLGQGVTEAFF.

The chain recombines TRBV3-1 (or the pseudogene TRBV3-2) with TRBJ2-1; 8 nucleotides match TRBD2. This CDR3 region has 14 residues. Germline V CDR1 and CDR2: LGHDT, YNNKEL (reference sequence). With V trimmed by 2 bases and J by 8 bases, 5 bases remained unmatched. CDR3: CASSQRPSGYEQFF. For the CDR3, the DNA is TGTGCCAGCAGCCAACGCCCTAGCGGGTATGAGCAGTTCTTC.

V is TRBV19 and J is TRBJ2-1, with 15 bases matching TRBD2. CDR1 LNHDA and CDR2 SQIVND come from the germline V gene (reference sequence). The CDR3 runs 15 residues. Trimming removed 7 bases from V and 10 bases from J; junction bases left unmatched: 8. The DNA for the CDR3 is TGTGCCAGTAATTCGGGACTAGCGGGAGGAAGGGAGCAGTTCTTC. The encoded protein is CASNSGLAGGREQFF.

The V and J genes are TRBV10-1 and TRBJ1-1, with 9 bases that match TRBD1. CDR1 and CDR2 (germline): WNHNN, SYGVQD (reference sequence). V shed 5 bases, J shed 5 bases, and the junction held 12 bases outside the gene matches. This CDR3 contains 16 residues. Here the CDR3 DNA reads TGCGCCAGCAGTCCGCGGTACAGGGGGCATCGAACTGAAGCTTTCTTT. Its translation: CASSPRYRGHRTEAFF.

This clone came up a few times. The junction and the germline gene differ at one end; a read error may be behind it. The V and J genes are TRBV14 and TRBJ1-1; D not certain. The CDR3 sequence is 15 residues long. Germline CDR1 reads SGHDN; CDR2 reads FVKESK. This CDR3 is CASSHTVQTSHIPSW. CDR3 nucleotide sequence: TGTGCCAGCAGCCACACCGTTCAGACGTCCCATATCCCTTCTTGG. Combining the CDR3 with reference TRBV14 and TRBJ1-1 gives the whole variable domain EAGVTQFPSHSVIEKGQTVTLRCDPISGHDNLYWYRRVMGKEIKFLLHFVKESKQDESGMPNNRFLAERTGGTYSTLKVQPAELEDSGVYFCASSHTVQTSHIPSWGQGTRLTVV.

This chain connects TRBV4-3 to TRBJ1-1; D is ambiguous. CDR1 is LGHNA and CDR2 is YSLEER in the germline V gene. The CDR3 covers 15 residues. V shed 0 bases and J shed 1 base, with 9 bases lying between them. CDR3 sequence reads: CASSQDMGSNTEAFF. The CDR3 DNA follows: TGCGCCAGCAGCCAAGATATGGGATCGAACACTGAAGCTTTCTTT.

The rearrangement joins TRBV30 to TRBJ2-2; the D is unclear. The germline CDR1 and CDR2 sequences are GTSNPN and SVGIG (reference sequence). The V and J ends lost 4 bases and 2 bases respectively, with 8 bases between them. The CDR3 extends over 13 amino acids. The CDR3 sequence: CAWNPQNTGELFF. The CDR3 DNA reads as TGTGCCTGGAACCCCCAAAACACCGGGGAGCTGTTTTTT.

The V and J genes are TRBV5-4 and TRBJ2-2; maybe TRBD1 (6 bases). Germline V gene sequence: CDR1 SGHNT, CDR2 YYREEE (reference sequence). Between the trimmed V and J ends, which lost 4 bases and 2 bases, there was a span of 15 bases. The length of the CDR3 is 16 residues. CDR3 in DNA: TGTGCCAGCAGCCTCGACCCGGGACACAACACCGGGGAGCTGTTTTTT. This gives the protein CASSLDPGHNTGELFF.

The chain has TRBV30 and TRBJ2-2, with D unclear. V was shortened by 5 bases and J by 6 bases, with 4 bases between the two germline ends. Germline V CDR1 and CDR2: GTSNPN, SVGIG (reference sequence). The CDR3 has 10 residues. DNA for the CDR3: TGTGCCTGGGGAGCCGGGGAGCTGTTTTTT. Its protein product is CAWGAGELFF.

The CDR3 coding sequence is TGTGCCAGCAGTTTTTCGGCGGGAGGCCCAATAGAGCAGTTCTTC. This gives the protein CASSFSAGGPIEQFF. V gene TRBV28 combines with J gene TRBJ2-1; 8 positions agree with TRBD2. The CDR3 is made up of 15 amino acids. The germline V gene encodes CDR1 MDHEN and CDR2 SYDVKM. V was clipped by 3 bases and J by 10 bases; unmatched bases: 11.

This chain uses TRBV6-9 with TRBJ1-1; a possible D gene is TRBD1 (6 bases). Deletions cut 1 base from V and 1 base from J, with 10 bases between. CDR1 MNHGY and CDR2 SVAAGI come from the germline V gene. The CDR3 is 15 residues long. Written as DNA, the CDR3 is TGTGCCAGCAGTTATTATAGACAGGCGAACACTGAAGCTTTCTTT. Amino acids: CASSYYRQANTEAFF.

The chain links TRBV7-6 to TRBJ1-1, with D perhaps TRBD1 (5 bases). Germline CDR1 is SGHVS and CDR2 is FNYEAQ. The CDR3 is 13 residues long. V was clipped by 4 bases and J by 1 base, with 7 bases between them. In DNA form, the CDR3 reads TGTGCCAGCAGCTCCACAGGGAACACTGAAGCTTTCTTT. Translating it yields CASSSTGNTEAFF.